This T cell receptor (beta chain) was captured in a study of blood T cell repertoires in COVID-19. This table comes from immunoSEQ multiplex PCR, and its TCRdb copy is limited to in-frame clones, with some not included. Here the sample spans 120,000 or so clones, roughly 83% being singletons. The length of the CDR3 is 15 residues. The V gene lost 0 bases and the J gene lost 1 base, with 6 bases spanning the gap. Germline CDR1 reads MNHEY; CDR2 reads SVGAGI. This clone was found a few times. This clonotype originated in a woman aged 50 to 60 with acute or convalescent COVID-19. Sample: peripheral blood. The chain carries TRBV6-5 and TRBJ2-2; D not resolved. This CDR3 is CASSYSTMNTGELFF. The CDR3 region has the DNA TGTGCCAGCAGTTACTCGACAATGAACACCGGGGAGCTGTTTTTT.